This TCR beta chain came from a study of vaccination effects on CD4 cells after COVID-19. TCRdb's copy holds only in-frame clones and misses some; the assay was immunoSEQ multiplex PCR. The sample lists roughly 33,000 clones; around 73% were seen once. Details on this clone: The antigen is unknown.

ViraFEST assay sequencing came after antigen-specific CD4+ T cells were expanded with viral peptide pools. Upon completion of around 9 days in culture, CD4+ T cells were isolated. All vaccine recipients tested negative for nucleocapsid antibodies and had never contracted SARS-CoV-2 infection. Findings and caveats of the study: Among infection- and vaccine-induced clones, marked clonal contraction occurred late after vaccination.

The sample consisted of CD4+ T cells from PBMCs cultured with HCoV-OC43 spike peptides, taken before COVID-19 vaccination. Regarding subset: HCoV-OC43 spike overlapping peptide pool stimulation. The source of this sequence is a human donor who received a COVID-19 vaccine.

The CDR3, as DNA: TGTGCCAGCAGCCAACAGGGGGCGTGGAACTATGGCTACACCTTC. Encoded protein: CASSQQGAWNYGYTF. The chain is built from TRBV3-1 (or the pseudogene TRBV3-2) and TRBJ1-2; the match to TRBD1 covers 8 bases. The V gene's germline CDR1 is LGHDT and CDR2 YNNKEL (reference sequence). The V gene end was trimmed by 2 bases and the J gene end by 2 bases; junction bases not matched to a gene: 4. CDR3 length: 15 residues.